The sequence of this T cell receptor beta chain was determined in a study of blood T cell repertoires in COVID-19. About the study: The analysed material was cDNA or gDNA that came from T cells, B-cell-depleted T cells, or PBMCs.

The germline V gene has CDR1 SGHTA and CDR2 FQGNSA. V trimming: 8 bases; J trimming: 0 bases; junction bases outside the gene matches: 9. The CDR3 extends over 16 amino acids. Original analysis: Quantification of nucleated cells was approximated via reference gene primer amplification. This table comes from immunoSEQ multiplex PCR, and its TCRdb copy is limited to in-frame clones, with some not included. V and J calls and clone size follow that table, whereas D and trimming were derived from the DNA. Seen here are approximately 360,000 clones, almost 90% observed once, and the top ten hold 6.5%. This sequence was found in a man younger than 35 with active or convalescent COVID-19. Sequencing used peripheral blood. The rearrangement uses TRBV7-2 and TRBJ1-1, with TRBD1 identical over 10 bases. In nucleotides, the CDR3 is TGTGCCAGCTTACTCGGGGACAGGGGTATGAACACTGAAGCTTTCTTT. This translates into CASLLGDRGMNTEAFF.